This passage covers 5 T cell receptor beta chains from one sample sequenced in a study of cytomegalovirus exposure and HLA in healthy donors (dated by TCRdb to the late 2010s). Library preparation used the immunoSEQ multiplex PCR assay. For the multiplex PCR, a mixture combining 60 forward primers for TCR Vbeta segments and 13 reverse primers for TCR Jbeta segments was used. Entries here come from immuneACCESS through TCRdb and include only in-frame sequences with V and J called. Some clones fail to appear in such tables; in the studies checked, an unresolved V gene covers under half of the shortfall, and the cause of the remainder is unknown. The sample includes approximately 100,000 clones, with roughly 79% observed a single time. In total, the top ten clones hold under 2% of the sample. Sequencing was done on a sample of PBMCs. These receptor sequences come from a woman in her thirties or forties in good health and CMV-seronegative.

This clone was observed a few times. V gene TRBV19 combines with J gene TRBJ2-2; 7 nucleotides line up with TRBD1. Germline V gene sequence: CDR1 LNHDA, CDR2 SQIVND (reference sequence). The CDR3 runs to 13 residues. J was trimmed by 5 bases and V by 6 bases; bases with no gene match: 3. CDR3 residues: CASSPQGTGELFF. The CDR3 nucleotides read TGTGCCAGTAGCCCACAGGGGACCGGGGAGCTGTTTTTT.

The chain's CDR3 is CSVEWDRGADTGELFF. CDR3 in DNA: TGCAGCGTTGAGTGGGACAGGGGGGCCGACACCGGGGAGCTGTTTTTT. The rearrangement joins TRBV29-1 to TRBJ2-2; 11 bases agree with TRBD1. The CDR3 sequence is 16 residues long. V trimming: 3 bases; J trimming: 3 bases; junction bases outside the gene matches: 6. Germline loops: CDR1 SQVTM, CDR2 ANQGSEA.

V gene TRBV7-9 combines with J gene TRBJ2-3, with a tentative D call TRBD1 (5 bases). This CDR3 is 18 amino acids long. V lost 5 bases and J 3 bases, leaving 24 bases between the germline ends. Germline V lookup: CDR1 SEHNR, CDR2 FQNEAQ (reference sequence). Here the CDR3 reads CASSHRGADARSTDTQYF. CDR3 DNA: TGTGCCAGCAGCCATAGGGGTGCGGACGCAAGAAGTACAGATACGCAGTATTTT.

This clone has only a few counts. The chain carries TRBV7-9 and TRBJ2-5; the D is unclear. Germline values: CDR1 SEHNR, CDR2 FQNEAQ (reference sequence). V was shortened by 1 base and J by 0 bases, with 9 bases between the two germline ends. The CDR3 totals 15 residues. The CDR3 protein is CASSLVVSYQETQYF. DNA of the CDR3: TGTGCCAGCAGCTTAGTAGTCTCGTACCAAGAGACCCAGTACTTC.

V gene TRBV6-5 combines with J gene TRBJ2-7; weak D call: TRBD1 (5 bases). Germline V gene lookup returns CDR1 MNHEY and CDR2 SVGAGI. The V gene lost 6 bases and the J gene lost 2 bases, with 17 bases spanning the gap. The CDR3 is 15 residues long. The CDR3 DNA is TGTGCCAGCAGGGTCGGCACAGGATCGCCCTACGAGCAGTACTTC. It encodes CASRVGTGSPYEQYF.